The next 3 T cell receptor beta chains were all read from a single sample in a study of T cells in Graves' hyperthyroidism and ophthalmopathy. There were TCR beta CDR3 regions amplified from RNA transcripts. With the HTBI primer set, the TCR CDR3 went through a first round of RT-PCR. MiXCR was run by TCRdb on the multiplex PCR reads, yielding one entry per CDR3 protein. This repertoire shows 300,000 or so distinct CDR3 sequences, about 17% found once; its top ten account for approximately 60%. Sequencing used blood. The receptors were sampled from a woman between 55 and 75 years old with Graves' ophthalmopathy.

This clonotype has ten or more counts. The rearrangement links TRBV7-6 to TRBJ2-7; TRBD2 agrees at 12 bases. The CDR3 is 15 residues long. Germline V gene data show CDR1 as SGHVS and CDR2 as FNYEAQ. The J segment lost 2 bases and the V segment lost 4 bases, leaving 3 bases of the junction unmatched. The CDR3 coding sequence is TGTGCCAGCAGCTCACTAGCGGGGGGCGCCTACGAGCAGTACTTC. Translation: CASSSLAGGAYEQYF.

This clonotype has a count of ten or more. The chain uses TRBV10-3 and TRBJ2-4; 10 bases fit TRBD2. Germline V gives CDR1 ENHRY, CDR2 SYGVKD. The CDR3 has 17 amino acids. Unmatched junction bases numbered 9, after V lost 0 bases and J lost 7 bases. The CDR3 loop is CAISESFLAGVLNIQYF. The CDR3 region has the DNA TGTGCCATCAGTGAGTCGTTTCTAGCGGGAGTTCTGAACATTCAGTACTTC.

This clonotype has a count of ten or more. The gene calls are TRBV27 and TRBJ2-1, with 12 positions matching TRBD2. V shed 5 bases and J 8 bases; nucleotides not matched to a gene: 10. The CDR3 sequence is 16 residues long. Germline V gene data show CDR1 as MNHEY and CDR2 as SMNVEV (reference sequence). CDR3 nucleotides: TGTGCCAGCAGTGGGGCTAGCGGGGGGGCTTGGGATGAGCAGTTCTTC. It yields the protein CASSGASGGAWDEQFF.